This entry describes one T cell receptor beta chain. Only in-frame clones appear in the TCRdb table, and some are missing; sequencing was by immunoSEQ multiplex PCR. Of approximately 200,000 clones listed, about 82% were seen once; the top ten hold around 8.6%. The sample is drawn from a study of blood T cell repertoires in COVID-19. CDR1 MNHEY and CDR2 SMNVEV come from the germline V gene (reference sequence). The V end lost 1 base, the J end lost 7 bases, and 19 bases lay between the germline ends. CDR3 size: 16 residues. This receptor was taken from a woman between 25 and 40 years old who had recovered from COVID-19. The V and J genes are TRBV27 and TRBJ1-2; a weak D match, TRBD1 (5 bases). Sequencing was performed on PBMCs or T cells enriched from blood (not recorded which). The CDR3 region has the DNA TGTGCCAGCAGTTTATTTGGCAGGGATCCCTTAAGTGGCTACACCTTC. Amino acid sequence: CASSLFGRDPLSGYTF.